This TCR beta chain is drawn from a study of T cell changes during pregnancy in multiple sclerosis. Clones were read by immunoSEQ multiplex PCR, and TCRdb kept only the in-frame ones, dropping some. The sample consists of approximately 50,000 clones, 91% of them appearing once. The CDR3 contains 16 residues. Germline V lookup: CDR1 SGHDT, CDR2 YYEEEE. V shed 4 bases and J 9 bases; nucleotides not matched to a gene: 11. The sequence was collected from a female donor with multiple sclerosis, enrolled in a pregnancy study. The chain has TRBV5-6 and TRBJ2-1, with 12 bases lining up with TRBD2. Sequences were derived from CD8+ T cells from peripheral blood mononuclear cells, sampled after pregnancy. This chain's CDR3 is CASSQGLAGGIGEQFF. The CDR3 DNA follows: TGTGCCAGCAGCCAGGGACTAGCGGGCGGGATAGGTGAGCAGTTCTTC.